This is a list of T cell receptor beta chains from one sample in a study of CD8+ T cells in alopecia areata. Sequencing was performed with immunoSEQ multiplex PCR; in TCRdb, only in-frame clones are kept and a portion is missing. The sample lists about 160,000 clones; 50% to 70% were seen once. The sample in question was CD4+ T cells sorted from blood, obtained at week 4, from a patient treated with tofacitinib. The receptors stem from a human donor with alopecia areata. Each CDR3 is given with its conserved first and last residue. A D gene is named only where the DNA matches it firmly. Part of the rows lack a size; the others show once, few, many or a class for expanded clones.

TRBJ2-1	TRBD2	many	TRBV6-5	CASSYSLAGGQDEQFF	TGTGCCAGCAGTTACTCCCTAGCGGGGGGGCAAGATGAGCAGTTCTTC
TRBJ2-5	.	.	TRBV2	CASSRNWAPQETQYF	TGTGCCAGCAGCAGGAACTGGGCCCCGCAAGAGACCCAGTACTTC
TRBJ2-7	.	many	TRBV6-6	CASSYSLGGSQYF	TGTGCCAGCAGTTACTCCCTGGGCGGTTCCCAGTACTTC
TRBJ1-6	.	.	TRBV2	CASSGTVQSPLHF	TGTGCCAGCAGTGGGACAGTACAGTCACCCCTCCACTTT
TRBJ1-2	.	.	TRBV7-2	CASSLKAREPYGYTF	TGTGCCAGCAGCCTAAAAGCTCGGGAACCCTATGGCTACACCTTC
TRBJ2-7	.	once	TRBV20-1	CSARGYREQYF	TGCAGTGCTAGAGGATACCGCGAGCAGTACTTC
TRBJ2-7	.	.	TRBV5-4	CASSLIGGPSYEQYF	TGTGCCAGCAGCTTAATAGGCGGACCCTCCTACGAGCAGTACTTC
TRBJ2-2	.	.	TRBV6-6	CASSYSTSNTGELFF	TGTGCCAGCAGTTACTCGACTTCCAACACCGGGGAGCTGTTTTTT
TRBJ2-3	.	.	TRBV4-3	CASSQSSRGTDTQYF	TGCGCCAGCAGCCAATCAAGCCGGGGCACAGATACGCAGTATTTT
TRBJ2-3	.	few	TRBV10-3	CAISVGVADTQYF	TGTGCCATCAGTGTGGGGGTGGCAGATACGCAGTATTTT
TRBJ2-1	TRBD2	.	TRBV4-1	CASSQETWLAGGPEQFF	TGCGCCAGCAGCCAAGAGACCTGGCTAGCGGGGGGGCCTGAGCAGTTCTTC
TRBJ2-2	.	.	TRBV30	CAWSNGGSGTGELFF	TGTGCCTGGAGTAACGGGGGCTCGGGCACCGGGGAGCTGTTTTTT
TRBJ2-2	.	once	TRBV29-1	CSVEGAWKPGELFF	TGCAGCGTTGAAGGGGCCTGGAAGCCCGGGGAGCTGTTTTTT
TRBJ2-2	.	.	TRBV29-1	CSVDSRGKTGELFF	TGCAGCGTTGATAGCCGGGGGAAAACCGGGGAGCTGTTTTTT
TRBJ2-1	TRBD2	.	TRBV29-1	CSVLASGGANEQFF	TGCAGCGTTCTGGCTAGCGGGGGGGCCAATGAGCAGTTCTTC
TRBJ1-6	.	.	TRBV7-9	CASSLSTDSPLHF	TGTGCCAGCAGCCTCTCGACAGATTCACCCCTCCACTTT
TRBJ2-1	.	.	TRBV29-1	CSVDRVHEQFF	TGCAGCGTTGACAGGGTCCATGAGCAGTTCTTC